Reported below is one T cell receptor beta chain. The antigen remains unidentified. The data derive from a study of T cell responses to AZD1222 COVID-19 vaccine. Regarding the study as a whole: Every sample of the repertoires postdated the peak T cell response. At study baseline, merely about 6 AZD1222 recipients were seropositive. Most donors were white British, females outnumbered males, and clonal diversity was possibly underestimated. Spike-wide vaccine-associated CD4 TCRs dominated at 160-218 and 743-854.

Data came from immunoSEQ multiplex PCR; TCRdb stores just in-frame clones and leaves some out. The data contain around 150,000 clones, around 88% of them seen just once; the ten biggest clones take up about 3.2%. The V and J ends lost 4 bases and 3 bases, in that order; junction bases with no gene match: 2. The germline V gene has CDR1 SNHLY and CDR2 FYNNEI. The CDR3 runs to 13 residues. This clonotype was obtained from an adult in good health. This specimen consisted of peripheral blood, obtained on day 0 of MenACWY control vaccination. The rearrangement links TRBV2 to TRBJ2-7, with 8 bases that match TRBD2. The CDR3 DNA is TGTGCCAGCAGTGGTACTAGCGGCTACGAGCAGTACTTC. Its translation: CASSGTSGYEQYF.